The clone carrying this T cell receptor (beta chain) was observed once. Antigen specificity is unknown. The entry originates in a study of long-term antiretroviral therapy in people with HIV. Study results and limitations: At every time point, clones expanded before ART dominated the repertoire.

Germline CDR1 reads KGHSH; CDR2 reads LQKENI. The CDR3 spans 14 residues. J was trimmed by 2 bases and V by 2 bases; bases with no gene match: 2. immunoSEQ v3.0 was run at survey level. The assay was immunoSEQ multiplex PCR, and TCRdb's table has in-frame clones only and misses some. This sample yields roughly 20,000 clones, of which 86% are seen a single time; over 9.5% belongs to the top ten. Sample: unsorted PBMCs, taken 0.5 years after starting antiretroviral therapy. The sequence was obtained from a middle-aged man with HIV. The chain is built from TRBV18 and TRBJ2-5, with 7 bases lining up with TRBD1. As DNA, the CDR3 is TGTGCCAGCTCACCAATGGGACAGCAAGAGACCCAGTACTTC. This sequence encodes CASSPMGQQETQYF. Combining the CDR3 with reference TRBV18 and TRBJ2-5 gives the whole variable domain NAGVMQNPRHLVRRRGQEARLRCSPMKGHSHVYWYRQLPEEGLKFMVYLQKENIIDESGMPKERFSAEFPKEGPSILRIQQVVRGDSAAYFCASSPMGQQETQYFGPGTRLLVL.